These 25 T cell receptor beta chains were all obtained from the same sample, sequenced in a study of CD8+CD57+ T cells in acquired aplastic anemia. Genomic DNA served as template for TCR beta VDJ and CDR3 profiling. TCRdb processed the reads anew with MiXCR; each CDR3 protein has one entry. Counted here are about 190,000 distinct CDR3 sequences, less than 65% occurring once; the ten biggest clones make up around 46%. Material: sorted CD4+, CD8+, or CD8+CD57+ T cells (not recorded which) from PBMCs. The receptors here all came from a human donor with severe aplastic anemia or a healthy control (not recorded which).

CDR3 DNA sequence: TGTGCCAGCAGCTTATACCCTCTCCGGGACTCAGTGGGGGAGACCCAGTACTTC. Translation: CASSLYPLRDSVGETQYF. V and J are TRBV7-6 and TRBJ2-5; D may be TRBD2 (6 bases). The ends were cut back, 2 bases at V and 5 bases at J, with 24 bases in the middle. CDR3 size: 18 residues. Germline V gene lookup returns CDR1 SGHVS and CDR2 FNYEAQ. Complete variable domain (other parts from reference TRBV7-6 and TRBJ2-5): GAGVSQSPRYKVTKRGQDVALRCDPISGHVSLYWYRQALGQGPEFLTYFNYEAQQDKSGLPNDRFSAERPEGSISTLTIQRTEQRDSAMYRCASSLYPLRDSVGETQYFGPGTRLLVL.

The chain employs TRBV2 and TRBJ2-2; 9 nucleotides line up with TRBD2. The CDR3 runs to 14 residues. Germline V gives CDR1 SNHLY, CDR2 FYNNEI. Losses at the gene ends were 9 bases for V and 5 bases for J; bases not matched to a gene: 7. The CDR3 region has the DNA TGTGCCAGTGGCGGGGGGGCGAGGACCGGGGAGCTGTTTTTT. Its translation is CASGGGARTGELFF.

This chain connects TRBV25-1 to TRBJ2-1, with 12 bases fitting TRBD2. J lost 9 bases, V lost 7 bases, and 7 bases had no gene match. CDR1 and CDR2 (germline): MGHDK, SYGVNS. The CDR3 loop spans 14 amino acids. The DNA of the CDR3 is TGTGCCAGCACGGCTAGCGGGAGGGCCTTTGAGCAGTTCTTC. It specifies CASTASGRAFEQFF.

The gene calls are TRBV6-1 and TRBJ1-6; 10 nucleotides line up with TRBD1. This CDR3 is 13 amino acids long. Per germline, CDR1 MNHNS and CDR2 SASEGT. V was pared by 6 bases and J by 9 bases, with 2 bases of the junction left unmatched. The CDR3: CASSRTGGSPLHF. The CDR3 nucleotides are TGTGCCAGCAGCCGGACAGGGGGTTCACCCCTCCACTTT.

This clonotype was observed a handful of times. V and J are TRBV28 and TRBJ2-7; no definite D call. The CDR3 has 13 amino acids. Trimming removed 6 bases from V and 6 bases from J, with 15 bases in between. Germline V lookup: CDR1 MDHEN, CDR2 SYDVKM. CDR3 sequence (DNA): TGTGCCAGCAGCGTAGATGACACCCTCGAGCAGTACTTC. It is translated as CASSVDDTLEQYF. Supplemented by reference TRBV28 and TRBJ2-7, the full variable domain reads DVKVTQSSRYLVKRTGEKVFLECVQDMDHENMFWYRQDPGLGLRLIYFSYDVKMKEKGDIPEGYSVSREKKERFSLILESASTNQTSMYLCASSVDDTLEQYFGPGTRLTVT.

For the CDR3, the DNA is TGTGCCAGCAGCCCGTTGGGCGGACCCTATGGCTACACCTTC. The encoded protein is CASSPLGGPYGYTF. This sequence joins TRBV11-2 and TRBJ1-2; D unclear. CDR3 length: 14 amino acids. V was shortened by 5 bases and J by 4 bases, with 14 bases between the two germline ends. Germline lookup yields CDR1 SGHAT and CDR2 FQNNGV.

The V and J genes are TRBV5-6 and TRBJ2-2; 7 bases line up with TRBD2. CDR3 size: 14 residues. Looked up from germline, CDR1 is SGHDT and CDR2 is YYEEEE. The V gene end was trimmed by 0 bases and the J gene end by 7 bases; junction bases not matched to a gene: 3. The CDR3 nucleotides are TGTGCCAGCAGCTTGGTGGGGGGGTTCGGGGAGCTGTTTTTT. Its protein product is CASSLVGGFGELFF.

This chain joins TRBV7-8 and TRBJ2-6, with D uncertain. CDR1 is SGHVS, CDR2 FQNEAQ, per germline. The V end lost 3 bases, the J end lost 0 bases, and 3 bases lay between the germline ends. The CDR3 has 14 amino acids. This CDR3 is CASSLVSGANVLTF. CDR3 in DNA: TGTGCCAGCAGCTTGGTCTCTGGGGCCAACGTCCTGACTTTC.

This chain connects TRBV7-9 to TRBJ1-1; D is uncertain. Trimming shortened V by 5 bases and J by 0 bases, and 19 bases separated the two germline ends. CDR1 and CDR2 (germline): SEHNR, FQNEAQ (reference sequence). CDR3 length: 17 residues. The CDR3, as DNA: TGTGCCAGCAGCCCAGGCTTGGCAGGTCTTATGAACACTGAAGCTTTCTTT. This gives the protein CASSPGLAGLMNTEAFF.

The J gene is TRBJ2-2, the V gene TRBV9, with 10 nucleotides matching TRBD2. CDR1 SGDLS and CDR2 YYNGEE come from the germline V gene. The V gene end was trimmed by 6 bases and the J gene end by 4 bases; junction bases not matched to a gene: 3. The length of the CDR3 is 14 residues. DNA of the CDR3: TGTGCCAGCAACCTAGCGGGAGTCACCGGGGAGCTGTTTTTT. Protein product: CASNLAGVTGELFF.

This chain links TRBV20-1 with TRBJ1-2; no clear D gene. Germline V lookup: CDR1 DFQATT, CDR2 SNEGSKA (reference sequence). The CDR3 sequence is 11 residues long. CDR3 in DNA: TGCAGAGCCGTTCCTTTGTTTTCAAGCACCTTC. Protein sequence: CRAVPLFSSTF.

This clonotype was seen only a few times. DNA of the CDR3: TGTGCCATCCCCATTGGCCCCGACGAGCAGTACTTC. Translating it yields CAIPIGPDEQYF. The V gene is TRBV7-8, the J gene TRBJ2-7; D gene ambiguous. The V end lost 10 bases, the J end lost 5 bases, and 15 bases lay between the germline ends. CDR3 size: 12 residues. In germline, CDR1 is SGHVS, CDR2 FQNEAQ.

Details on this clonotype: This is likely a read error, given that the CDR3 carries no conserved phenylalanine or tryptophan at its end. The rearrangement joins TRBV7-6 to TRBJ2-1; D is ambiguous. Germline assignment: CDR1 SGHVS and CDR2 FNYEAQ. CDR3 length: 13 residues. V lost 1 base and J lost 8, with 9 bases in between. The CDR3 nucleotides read TGTGCCAGCAGCTTAGGTCATTACGATGAGCAGTTCCTC. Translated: CASSLGHYDEQFL.

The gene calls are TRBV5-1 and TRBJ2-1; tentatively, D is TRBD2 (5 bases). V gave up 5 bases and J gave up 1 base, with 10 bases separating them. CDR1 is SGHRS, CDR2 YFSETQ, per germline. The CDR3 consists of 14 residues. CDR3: CASRPGSSYNEQFF. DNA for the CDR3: TGCGCCAGCAGGCCTGGGAGTTCCTACAATGAGCAGTTCTTC.

As DNA, the CDR3 is TGCAGTGCTAGACAGGGGAACTATGGCTACACCTTC. This codes for CSARQGNYGYTF. The gene calls are TRBV20-1 and TRBJ1-2, with D possibly matching TRBD1 (6 bases). In germline, CDR1 is DFQATT, CDR2 SNEGSKA (reference sequence). CDR3 length: 12 residues. Trimming left V 2 bases short and J 2 bases short, with 6 bases between.

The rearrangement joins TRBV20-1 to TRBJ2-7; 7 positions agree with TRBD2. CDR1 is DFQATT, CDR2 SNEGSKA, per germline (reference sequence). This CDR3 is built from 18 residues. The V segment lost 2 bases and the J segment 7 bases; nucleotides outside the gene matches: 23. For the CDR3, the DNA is TGCAGTGCTAGAAACCCACCGGGCCACGGGTGGGGGGGTTGGGAGCAGTACTTC. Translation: CSARNPPGHGWGGWEQYF.

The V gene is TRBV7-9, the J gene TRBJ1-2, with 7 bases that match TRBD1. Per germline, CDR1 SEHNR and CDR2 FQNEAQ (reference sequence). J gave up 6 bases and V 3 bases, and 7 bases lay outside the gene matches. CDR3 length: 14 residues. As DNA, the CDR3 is TGTGCCAGCAGCTTCCTTACAGGGGCTAATGGCTACACCTTC. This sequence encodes CASSFLTGANGYTF.

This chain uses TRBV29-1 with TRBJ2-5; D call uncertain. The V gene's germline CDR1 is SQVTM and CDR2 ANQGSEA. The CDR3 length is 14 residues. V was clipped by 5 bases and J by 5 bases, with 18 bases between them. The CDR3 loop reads CSVMTDPEKETQYF. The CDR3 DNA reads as TGCAGCGTTATGACGGACCCCGAGAAGGAGACCCAGTACTTC.

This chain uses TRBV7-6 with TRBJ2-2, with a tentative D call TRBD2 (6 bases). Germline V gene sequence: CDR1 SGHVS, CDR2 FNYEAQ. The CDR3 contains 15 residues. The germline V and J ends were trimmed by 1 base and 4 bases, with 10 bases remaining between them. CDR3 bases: TGTGCCAGCAGCTTAGGACTAGGATCCACCGGGGAGCTGTTTTTT. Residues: CASSLGLGSTGELFF.

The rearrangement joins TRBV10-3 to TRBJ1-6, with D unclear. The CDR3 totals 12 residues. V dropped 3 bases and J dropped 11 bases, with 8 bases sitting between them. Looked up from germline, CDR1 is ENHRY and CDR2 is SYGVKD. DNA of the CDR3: TGTGCCATCAGTGACCGGTCCGCACCCCTCCACTTT. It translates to CAISDRSAPLHF.

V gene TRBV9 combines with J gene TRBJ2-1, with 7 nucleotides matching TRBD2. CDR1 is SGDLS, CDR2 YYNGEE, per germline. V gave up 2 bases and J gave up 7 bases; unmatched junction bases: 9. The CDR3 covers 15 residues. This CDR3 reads CASSVFGGGGNEQFF. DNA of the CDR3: TGTGCCAGCAGCGTTTTTGGCGGGGGAGGGAATGAGCAGTTCTTC.

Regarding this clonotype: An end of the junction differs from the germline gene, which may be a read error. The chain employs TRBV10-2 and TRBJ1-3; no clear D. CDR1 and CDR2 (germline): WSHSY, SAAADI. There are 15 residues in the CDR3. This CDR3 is CASSDLGVAGNTVYF. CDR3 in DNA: TGCGCCAGCAGTGATCTCGGGGTCGCAGGAAACACCGTATATTTT.

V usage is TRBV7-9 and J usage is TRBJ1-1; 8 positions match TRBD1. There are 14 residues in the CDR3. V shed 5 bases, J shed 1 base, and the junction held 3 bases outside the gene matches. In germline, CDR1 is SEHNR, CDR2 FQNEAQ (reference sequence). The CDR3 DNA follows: TGTGCCAGCAGCGACGGACAGGGGAACACTGAAGCTTTCTTT. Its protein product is CASSDGQGNTEAFF.

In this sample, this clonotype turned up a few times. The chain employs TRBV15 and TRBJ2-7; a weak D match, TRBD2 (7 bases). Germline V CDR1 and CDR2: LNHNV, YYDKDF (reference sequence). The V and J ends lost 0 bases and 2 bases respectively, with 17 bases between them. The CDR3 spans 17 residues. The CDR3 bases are TGTGCCACCAGCAGAGAATCTGGGGGGGCGCAAACCTACGAGCAGTACTTC. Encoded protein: CATSRESGGAQTYEQYF.

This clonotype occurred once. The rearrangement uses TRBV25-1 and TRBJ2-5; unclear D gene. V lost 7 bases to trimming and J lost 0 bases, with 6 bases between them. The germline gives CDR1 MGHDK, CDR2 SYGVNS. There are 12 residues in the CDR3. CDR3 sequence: CASKLDQETQYF. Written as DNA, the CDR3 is TGTGCCAGCAAACTGGACCAAGAGACCCAGTACTTC.